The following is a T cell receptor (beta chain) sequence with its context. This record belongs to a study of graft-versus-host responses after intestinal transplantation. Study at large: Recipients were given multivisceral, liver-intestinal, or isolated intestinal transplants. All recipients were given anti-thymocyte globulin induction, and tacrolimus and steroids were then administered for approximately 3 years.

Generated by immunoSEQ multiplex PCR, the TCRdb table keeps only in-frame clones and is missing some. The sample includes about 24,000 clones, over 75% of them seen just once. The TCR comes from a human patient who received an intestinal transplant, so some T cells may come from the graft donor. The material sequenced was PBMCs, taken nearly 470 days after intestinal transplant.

This chain's CDR3 is CASSSLKRGSSYNEQFF. CDR3 DNA: TGTGCCAGCAGTTCTTTAAAGCGGGGGAGCTCCTACAATGAGCAGTTCTTC. V and J are TRBV28 and TRBJ2-1, with 8 bases aligning to TRBD2. The V and J ends lost 4 bases and 0 bases, in that order; junction bases with no gene match: 8. The CDR3 runs to 17 residues. Germline-derived CDR1 and CDR2 are MDHEN and SYDVKM.